The subject of this entry is one T cell receptor beta chain. This clone was seen many times. Its antigen is currently not known. Within one base of it there is no much larger clone, and no base qualities were kept. The germline V end is reduced by 4 bases and the J end by 7 bases; junction bases left unmatched: 7. From the cysteine through the phenylalanine, the CDR3 covers 16 amino acids. CDR3 DNA is the only sequence kept; it has 48 bases, read in frame from the first base. CDR1 and CDR2, per the germline V gene, are MGHRA and YSYEKL. The data were taken from a study of cytomegalovirus exposure and HLA in healthy donors (dated by TCRdb to about 2017). Some background on the complete study: According to an earlier analysis of a few hundred of the donors, 150 million to 200 million T cells yielded some 110 million unique TCR beta sequences and around 280 Gb of sequence data. Among the roughly 400 genotyped donors, 81% belonged to the genetic ancestry cluster associated with self-reported Caucasian donors. Because of strong linkage in the cohort, roughly five DR-DQ haplotypes were treated as single units for association and clustering. Approximately 300 gigabases of sequencing data and 75 million to 85 million unique TCR sequences made up an early release that covered around 640 HLA-typed donors. The aim of the study was to test whether cataloging public T cell receptors could identify signatures of past pathogen exposure. The T cell repertoires of several hundred subjects were profiled by immunosequencing and related to cytomegalovirus serostatus. Alongside the repertoire data, information on donor age, sex, ethnicity and CMV serostatus was compiled. In a later genetic analysis, genome-wide SNP genotypes for 398 of the 666 donors were used, and that subset was treated as a discovery cohort. Along with the approximately 670-subject first cohort, a separate validation cohort of around 110 different subjects was used. Among around 400 genotyped donors of the cohort, an average of around 240,000 unique TCR beta nucleotide sequences were sequenced per donor, around 18% of them non-productive. Every repertoire in the discovery cohort had been generated on one and the same sequencing platform. A later analysis re-analyzed previously published TCR beta repertoires from about 730 donors and added high-resolution HLA genotyping to study TCR occurrence patterns. In the later analysis, no new phenotypic data were used to find candidate immune exposures; instead, reliance was placed on TCR beta sequences and their occurrence across donors. An earlier analysis of 500 to 650 of the donors applied high-throughput TCR beta sequencing to assess whether each TCR beta V gene segment acted as functional or pseudogenic. The number of typed donors differed by locus: roughly 629-640 for A, B, C, DRB1 and DQB1; approximately 530 for DQA1; 606 for DPA1; and 400 to 480 for DPB1. Both class I and class II loci were covered by HLA typing, at four-digit resolution. To predict cytomegalovirus infection status, the study combined high-throughput TCR immunosequencing, statistical association of individual TCRs with disease status, and machine learning. Broad study findings and their caveats: A further reported finding was that TCR beta sequences accurately predicted the HLA-A and HLA-B alleles for most subjects in the first cohort. In a later analysis, more than 15,000 TCR beta sequences were associated with specific HLA alleles at a false discovery rate of 0.05. In an earlier analysis of about 600 of the donors, most TCR beta V segments appeared in productive rearrangements about 87% or about 30% of the time, broadly matching IMGT annotations. According to a later analysis, parvovirus B19, influenza, CMV and Epstein-Barr virus appeared linked to several top co-occurrence clusters. Because HLA typing was missing for some donors at each locus, association tests included only the typed subset. For the cohort, immune exposure information was limited to CMV serostatus. Most TCR sequences were observed very rarely across donors, whereas some public TCRs were present in many individuals. According to a later genetic analysis, donors in an Asian-associated ancestry cluster had fewer N-insertions in productive TCRs than the roughly 700-donor mean. The 87-base-pair reads could not distinguish some IMGT-functional V segments, including TRBV6-2 and TRBV6-3, so those segments were excluded. According to the authors, the approach could potentially be generalized to other disease states and immunological phenotypes. Only TCR beta chains were sequenced in this cohort, and the absence of alpha or paired-chain data limited detectable features. An association between a missense DCLRE1C variant and V-gene and J-gene trimming of TCR beta chains was found in a later genetic analysis and replicated in an independent cohort. In a later analysis, HLA-associated TCR beta chains were found to be more clonally expanded and to have lower generation probabilities than equally common non-associated chains. Most CMV-associated TCR beta chains appeared to be HLA-restricted in a later analysis, and the HLA associations seemed to be driven largely by CMV exposure. Presence/absence analyses assumed roughly uniform sequencing depth across donors, an assumption that may not hold. A total of 150 to 200 TCR beta chains were listed by the study as associated with cytomegalovirus. Because counts were too low, approximately 15 rarely observed V segments, including chromosome 9 orphons, were excluded from the earlier analysis of several hundred of the donors. A cluster of highly shared sequence variants was judged likely to be a technical artifact of the sequencing pipeline. Strong co-occurrence of HLA alleles, especially DR and DQ, made assigning TCR associations to individual alleles difficult. A later analysis found that TCR association rates varied across HLA loci, with DRB1 alleles showing the most associated TCRs and HLA-C alleles the fewest. Correlated functional status among segregating V segments might be attributable to linkage disequilibrium, but an unknown experimental factor could not be ruled out. In vitro tests confirmed that a few of the cytomegalovirus-associated TCR beta chains recognize cytomegalovirus antigens. The classifier was reported to diagnose cytomegalovirus status with high specificity and sensitivity in both the original cohort and the validation cohort.

Receptors were amplified or captured by the immunoSEQ multiplex PCR assay. The multiplex PCR relied on a mix of 60 forward primers for TCR Vbeta segments and 13 reverse primers for TCR Jbeta segments. The CDR3 region of rearranged TCR beta genes was amplified from genomic DNA with a multiplex PCR assay. The Illumina HiSeq System was used to sequence the amplified TCR beta libraries as 87-base-pair reads. Under the source paper's analysis protocol: Across the 666 repertoires, a later analysis counted tens of millions of unique TCR beta chains, 9.5 million to 13 million of which were shared by at least two donors. Raw reads were error-corrected and collapsed into unique sequences by a nearest-neighbor algorithm in which closely related sequences were merged to remove PCR and sequencing errors. CDR3 sequences were aligned to IMGT reference sequences to assign V, D and J gene segments. For a sequence to be retained, at least a six-nucleotide match to both a V gene segment and a J gene segment was required. A rearrangement counted as productive if the CDR3 had no stop codons and remained in frame with V and J, and every other rearrangement counted as non-productive. CDR3 was defined by IMGT convention, running from the second conserved V-encoded cysteine to the conserved J-encoded phenylalanine. The earlier analysis of fewer than 700 of the donors excluded sequences that lacked an unambiguous match to a single V gene segment. In an earlier analysis of approximately 590 of the donors, V segments were called functional above 56.7% productive rearrangements and were called segregating when the between-donor standard deviation exceeded 5%. To diagnose cytomegalovirus status from the catalog of TCR beta chain sequences, a statistical classification framework was built. A later analysis assigned V and J genes by comparing TCR nucleotide sequences with IMGT/GENE-DB human TR gene sequences. Using the TCRdist pipeline, a later analysis assigned CDR3 sequences along with most-parsimonious VDJ recombination scenarios. In a later analysis, each TCR beta chain was defined by its CDR3 amino acid sequence together with its V-gene family, and reads without a unique V-gene family were excluded. As a way to deal with suspected cross-contamination and a sequencing artifact, a later analysis dropped 592 nucleotide sequences that were highly shared and had low generation probability. In a later analysis, a clonal expansion index was calculated for each public chain from normalized within-repertoire ranks of inferred template counts. In a later analysis, generation probabilities were computed with a VDJ recombination model fitted to out-of-frame rearrangements, and the resulting probabilities were checked against IGoR. In a later analysis, TCR-TCR, TCR-HLA and TCR-CMV co-occurrence was scored with hypergeometric tests, and a repertoire-size bias correction was applied to TCR pairs. A later analysis estimated false discovery rates by permuting HLA or CMV assignments 20 times. In a later analysis, co-occurring TCRs were grouped using DBSCAN, with TCRdist sequence similarity added in when clustering inside HLA-allele-positive subsets. For co-occurrence clustering, repertoires with fewer than 30,000 or more than 120,000 public chains were excluded, along with a handful of repertoires with anomalous nucleotide sharing. In its TCRdb copy, this immuneACCESS table keeps in-frame sequences only and misses some clones. Where compared with another copy, unresolved V genes explain less than half of these, and the others have no known cause. The D gene and trimming were derived from the DNA, and the V and J assignments and clone size from that table. In all, the sample holds about 160,000 clones, and over 70% of those were seen once. The ten largest account for 2.5% to 3% of the sample.

The cohort consisted of 650 to 850 healthy bone marrow donors. At the time of sampling, all cohort members were nominally healthy, though unrecorded immune exposures were likely present. The donor tested CMV seropositive and was one of the 289 seropositive cohort members. Each donor provided a peripheral blood sample, and peripheral blood mononuclear cells were used for TCR beta sequencing. The Qiagen DNeasy Blood Extraction Kit was used to extract genomic DNA from the blood cell samples. Recombination linked TRBV4-1 to TRBJ2-2; TRBD2 aligns with 12 central bases. This sequence was found in a woman aged 45-60 years in good health and CMV-seropositive. Sequencing was carried out using PBMCs. The nucleotides are TGCGCCAGCAGCCCCAGGACTAGCGGGGAACTCGGGGAGCTGTTTTTT. Translated, this is CASSPRTSGELGELFF.